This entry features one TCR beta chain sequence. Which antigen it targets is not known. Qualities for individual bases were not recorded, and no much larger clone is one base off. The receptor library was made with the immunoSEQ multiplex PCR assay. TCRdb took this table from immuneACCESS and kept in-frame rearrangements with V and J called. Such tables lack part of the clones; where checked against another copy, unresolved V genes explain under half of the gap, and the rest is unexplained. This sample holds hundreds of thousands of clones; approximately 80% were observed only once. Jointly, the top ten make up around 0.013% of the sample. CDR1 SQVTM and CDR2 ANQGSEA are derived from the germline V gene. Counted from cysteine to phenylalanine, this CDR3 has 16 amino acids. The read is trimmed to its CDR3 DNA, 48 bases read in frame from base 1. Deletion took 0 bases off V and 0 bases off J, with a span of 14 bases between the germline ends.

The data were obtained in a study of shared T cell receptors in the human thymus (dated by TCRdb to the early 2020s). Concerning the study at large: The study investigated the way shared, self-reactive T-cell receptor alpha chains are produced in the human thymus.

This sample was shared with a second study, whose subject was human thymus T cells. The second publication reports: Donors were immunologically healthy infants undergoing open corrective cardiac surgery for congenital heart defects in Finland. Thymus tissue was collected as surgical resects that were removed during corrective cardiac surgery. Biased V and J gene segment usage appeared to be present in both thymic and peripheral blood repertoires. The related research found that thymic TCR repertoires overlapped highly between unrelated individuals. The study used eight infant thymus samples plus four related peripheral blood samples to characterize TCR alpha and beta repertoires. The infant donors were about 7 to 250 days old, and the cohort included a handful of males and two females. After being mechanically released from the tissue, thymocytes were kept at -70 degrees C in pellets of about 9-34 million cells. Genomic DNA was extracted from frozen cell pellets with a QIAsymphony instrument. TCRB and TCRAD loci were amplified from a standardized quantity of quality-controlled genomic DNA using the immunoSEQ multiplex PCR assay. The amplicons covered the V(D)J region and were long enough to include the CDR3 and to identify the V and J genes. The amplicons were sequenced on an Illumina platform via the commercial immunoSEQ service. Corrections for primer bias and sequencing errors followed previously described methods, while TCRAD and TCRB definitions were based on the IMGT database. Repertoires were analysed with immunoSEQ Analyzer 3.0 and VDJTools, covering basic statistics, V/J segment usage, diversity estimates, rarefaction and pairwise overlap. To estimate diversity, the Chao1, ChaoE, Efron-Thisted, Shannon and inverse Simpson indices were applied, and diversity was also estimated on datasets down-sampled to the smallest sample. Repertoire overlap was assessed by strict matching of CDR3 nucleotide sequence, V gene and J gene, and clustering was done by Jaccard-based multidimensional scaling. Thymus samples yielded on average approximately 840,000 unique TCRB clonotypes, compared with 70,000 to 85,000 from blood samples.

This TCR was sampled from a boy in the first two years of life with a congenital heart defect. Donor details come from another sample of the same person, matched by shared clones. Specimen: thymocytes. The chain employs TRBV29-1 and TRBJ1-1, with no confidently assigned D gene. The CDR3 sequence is CSVEDLGQPMNTEAFF. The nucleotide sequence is TGCAGCGTTGAAGATTTGGGCCAACCAATGAACACTGAAGCTTTCTTT.